The source of this T cell receptor beta chain is a study of T cells in narcolepsy. Whole-study context: Healthy controls were enrolled alongside patients with narcolepsy type 1 or type 2.

General study points: Autoreactive HCRT-specific and TRIB2-specific clonotypes were marked in same-patient CSF-versus-blood CD4+ comparisons.

CDR1 and CDR2 from the germline V gene are SGHTA and FQGNSA. The CDR3 spans 18 residues. With regard to this clone: Its antigen is still unknown. Germline is not matched at one junction end, which may reflect a read error. Distinct nucleotide sequences in the sample also encode this CDR3.

The assay was immunoSEQ multiplex PCR, and TCRdb's table has in-frame clones only and misses some. The sample carries approximately 32,000 clones, around 90% recorded once. The clonotype comes from a human donor with narcolepsy. The chain joins TRBV7-2 to TRBJ2-7; 10 nucleotides align to TRBD2. The sequenced material came from CD45RA- memory CD4+ T cells from PBMCs. In DNA form, the CDR3 reads TGTGCCAGCAGTTTAGCCCCCCCAACTAGCGGGACCTGGTACGAGCAGTACTTC. It specifies CASSLAPPTSGTWYEQYF.